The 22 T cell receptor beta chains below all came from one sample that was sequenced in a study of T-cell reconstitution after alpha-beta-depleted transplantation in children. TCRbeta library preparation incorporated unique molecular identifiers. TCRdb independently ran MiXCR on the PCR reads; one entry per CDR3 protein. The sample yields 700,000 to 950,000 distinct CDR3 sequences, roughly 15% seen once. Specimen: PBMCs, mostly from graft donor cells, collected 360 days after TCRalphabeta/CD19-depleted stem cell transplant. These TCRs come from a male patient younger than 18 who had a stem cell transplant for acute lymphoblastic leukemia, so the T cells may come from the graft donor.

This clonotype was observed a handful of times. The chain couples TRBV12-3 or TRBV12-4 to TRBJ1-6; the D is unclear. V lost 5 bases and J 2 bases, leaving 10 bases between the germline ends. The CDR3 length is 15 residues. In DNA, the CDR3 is TGTGCCAGCAGTGCGGATAGCCCCTATAATTCACCCCTCCACTTT. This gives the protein CASSADSPYNSPLHF.

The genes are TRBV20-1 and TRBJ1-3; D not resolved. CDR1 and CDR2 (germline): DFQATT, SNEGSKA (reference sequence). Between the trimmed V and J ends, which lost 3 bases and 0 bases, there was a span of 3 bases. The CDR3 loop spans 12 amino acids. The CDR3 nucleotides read TGCAGTGCTAGCCTCTCTGGAAACACCATATATTTT. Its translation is CSASLSGNTIYF.

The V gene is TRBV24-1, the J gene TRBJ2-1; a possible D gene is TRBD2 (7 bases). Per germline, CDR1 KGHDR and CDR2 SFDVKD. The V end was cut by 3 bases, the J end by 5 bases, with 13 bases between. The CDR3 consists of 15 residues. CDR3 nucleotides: TGTGCCACCAGTGATCCGGGGGGCCCCCACAATGAGCAGTTCTTC. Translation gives CATSDPGGPHNEQFF.

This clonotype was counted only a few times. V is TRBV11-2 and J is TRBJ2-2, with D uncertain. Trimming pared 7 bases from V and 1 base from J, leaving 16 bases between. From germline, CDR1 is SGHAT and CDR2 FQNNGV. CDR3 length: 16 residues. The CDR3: CASTLRWSRNTGELFF. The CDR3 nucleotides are TGTGCCAGCACCCTTAGGTGGAGCCGGAACACCGGGGAGCTGTTTTTT.

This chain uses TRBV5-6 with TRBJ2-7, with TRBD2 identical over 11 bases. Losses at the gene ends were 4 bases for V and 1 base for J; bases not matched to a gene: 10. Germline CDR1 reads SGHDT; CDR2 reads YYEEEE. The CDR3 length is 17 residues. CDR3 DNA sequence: TGTGCCAGCAGCCTCGGACTAGCGGGCGCTCTGTCCTACGAGCAGTACTTC. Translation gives CASSLGLAGALSYEQYF.

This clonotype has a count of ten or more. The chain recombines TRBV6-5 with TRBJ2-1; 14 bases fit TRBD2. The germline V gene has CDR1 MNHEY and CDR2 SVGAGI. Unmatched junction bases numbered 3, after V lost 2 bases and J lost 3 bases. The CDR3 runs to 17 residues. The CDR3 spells CASSYQGTSGSYNEQFF. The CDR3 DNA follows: TGTGCCAGCAGTTACCAAGGGACTAGCGGGAGCTACAATGAGCAGTTCTTC.

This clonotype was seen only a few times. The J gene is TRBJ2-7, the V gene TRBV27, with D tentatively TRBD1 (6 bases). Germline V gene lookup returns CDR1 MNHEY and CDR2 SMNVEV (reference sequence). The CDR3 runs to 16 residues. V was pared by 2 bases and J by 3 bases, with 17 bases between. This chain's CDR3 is CASSLRTRQAGYEQYF. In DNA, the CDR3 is TGTGCCAGCAGTTTACGTACTAGACAGGCGGGCTACGAGCAGTACTTC.

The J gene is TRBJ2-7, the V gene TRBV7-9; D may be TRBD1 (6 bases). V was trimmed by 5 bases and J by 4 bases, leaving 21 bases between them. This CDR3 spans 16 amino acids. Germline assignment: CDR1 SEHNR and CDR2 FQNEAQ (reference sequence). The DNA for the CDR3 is TGTGCCAGCAGCAATTGGAACAGGGCCGCGATTTACGAGCAGTACTTC. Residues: CASSNWNRAAIYEQYF.

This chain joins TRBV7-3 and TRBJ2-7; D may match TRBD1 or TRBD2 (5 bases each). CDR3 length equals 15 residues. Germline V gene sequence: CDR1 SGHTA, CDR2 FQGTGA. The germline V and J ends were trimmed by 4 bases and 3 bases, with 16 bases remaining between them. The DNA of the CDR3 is TGTGCCAGCAGCTACTCCGGGGCGACCGGCTACGAGCAGTACTTC. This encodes CASSYSGATGYEQYF.

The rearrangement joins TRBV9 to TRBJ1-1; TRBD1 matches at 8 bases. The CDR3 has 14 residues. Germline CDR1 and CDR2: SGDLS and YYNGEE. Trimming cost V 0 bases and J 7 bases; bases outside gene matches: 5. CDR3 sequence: CASSVGQGAIEAFF. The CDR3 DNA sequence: TGTGCCAGCAGCGTAGGCCAGGGGGCTATTGAAGCTTTCTTT.

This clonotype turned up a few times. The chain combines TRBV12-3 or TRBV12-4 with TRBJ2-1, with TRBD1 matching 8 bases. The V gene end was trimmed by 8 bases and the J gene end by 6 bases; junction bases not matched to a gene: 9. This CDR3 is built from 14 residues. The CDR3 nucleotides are TGTGCCAGCTCAGTTACAGGGGGTGGCAATGAGCAGTTCTTC. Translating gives CASSVTGGGNEQFF.

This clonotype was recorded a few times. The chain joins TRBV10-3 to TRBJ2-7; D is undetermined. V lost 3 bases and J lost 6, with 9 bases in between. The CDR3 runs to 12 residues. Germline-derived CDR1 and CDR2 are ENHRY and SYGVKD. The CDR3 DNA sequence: TGTGCCATCAGTGAACAGCTGCGCGAGCAGTACTTC. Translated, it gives CAISEQLREQYF.

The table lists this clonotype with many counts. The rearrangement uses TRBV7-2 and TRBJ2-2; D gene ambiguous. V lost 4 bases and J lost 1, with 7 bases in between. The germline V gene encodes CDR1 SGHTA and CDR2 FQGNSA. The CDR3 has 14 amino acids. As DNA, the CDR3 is TGTGCCAGCAGCTACTTAGGGAACACCGGGGAGCTGTTTTTT. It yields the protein CASSYLGNTGELFF.

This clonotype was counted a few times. In DNA form, the CDR3 reads TGTGCCAGCGGAGGGGACCGGACGGGGGGTCAGCCCCAGCATTTT. Translation gives CASGGDRTGGQPQHF. This chain joins TRBV6-1 and TRBJ1-5, with a weak D call TRBD1 (5 bases). The CDR3 runs to 15 residues. The germline V gene encodes CDR1 MNHNS and CDR2 SASEGT. V was shortened by 8 bases and J by 6 bases, with 20 bases between the two germline ends.

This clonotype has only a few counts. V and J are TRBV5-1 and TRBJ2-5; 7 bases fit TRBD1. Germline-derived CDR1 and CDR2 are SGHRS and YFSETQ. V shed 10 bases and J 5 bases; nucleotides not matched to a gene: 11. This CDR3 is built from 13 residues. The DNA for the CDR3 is TGCGCCGGACGACAGGGCCCTCGGGAGACCCAGTACTTC. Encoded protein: CAGRQGPRETQYF.

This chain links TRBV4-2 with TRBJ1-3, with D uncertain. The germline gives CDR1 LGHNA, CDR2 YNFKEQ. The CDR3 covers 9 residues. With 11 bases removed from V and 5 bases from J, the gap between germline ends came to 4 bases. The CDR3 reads CAYRNTIYF. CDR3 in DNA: TGTGCCTACCGAAACACCATATATTTT.

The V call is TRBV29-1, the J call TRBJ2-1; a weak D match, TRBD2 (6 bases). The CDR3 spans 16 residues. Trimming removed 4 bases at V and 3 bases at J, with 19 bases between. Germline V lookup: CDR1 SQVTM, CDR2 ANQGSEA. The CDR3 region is CSVGGWGVNFYNEQFF. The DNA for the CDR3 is TGCAGCGTTGGAGGCTGGGGGGTAAATTTCTACAATGAGCAGTTCTTC.

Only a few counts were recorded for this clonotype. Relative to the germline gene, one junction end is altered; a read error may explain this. CDR3 coding DNA: TGCAGCGTAGAAGCACCAGCGGGGGACGAGCAGTTCTTC. Its protein is CSVEAPAGDEQFF. The V call is TRBV29-1, the J call TRBJ2-1; 8 nucleotides agree with TRBD2. Germline-derived CDR1 and CDR2 are SQVTM and ANQGSEA. The CDR3 consists of 13 residues.

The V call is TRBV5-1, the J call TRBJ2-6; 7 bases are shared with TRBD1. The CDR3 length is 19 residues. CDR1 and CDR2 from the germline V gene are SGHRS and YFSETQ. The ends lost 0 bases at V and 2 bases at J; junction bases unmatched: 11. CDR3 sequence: CASSLAHRGGLTGANVLTF. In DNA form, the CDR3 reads TGCGCCAGCAGCTTGGCCCACCGAGGGGGCCTGACTGGGGCCAACGTCCTGACTTTC.

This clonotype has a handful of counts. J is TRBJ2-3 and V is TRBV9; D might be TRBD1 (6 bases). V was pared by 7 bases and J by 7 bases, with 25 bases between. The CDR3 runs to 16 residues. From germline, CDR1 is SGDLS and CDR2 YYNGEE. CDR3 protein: CASGHRDTSGGYTQYF. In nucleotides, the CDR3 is TGTGCCAGCGGACACCGGGACACAAGTGGGGGATATACGCAGTATTTT.

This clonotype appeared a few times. The CDR3 DNA reads as TGTGCCACCAGTGATTCAGCCTCCACGAGCGAAAAACTGTTTTTT. Protein product: CATSDSASTSEKLFF. The rearrangement joins TRBV24-1 to TRBJ1-4; unclear D gene. Germline V gene lookup returns CDR1 KGHDR and CDR2 SFDVKD. The length of the CDR3 is 15 residues. Trimming left V 2 bases short and J 8 bases short, with 14 bases between.

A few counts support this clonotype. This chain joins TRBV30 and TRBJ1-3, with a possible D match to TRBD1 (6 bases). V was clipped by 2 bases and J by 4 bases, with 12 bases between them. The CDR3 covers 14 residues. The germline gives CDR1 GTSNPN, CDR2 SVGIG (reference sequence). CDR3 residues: CAWSRAGAGNTIYF. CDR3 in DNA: TGTGCCTGGAGTAGGGCAGGGGCGGGAAACACCATATATTTT.